The subject of this entry is one T cell receptor (beta chain). The sample comes from a study of blood T cell repertoires in COVID-19. Sequencing was performed with immunoSEQ multiplex PCR; in TCRdb, only in-frame clones are kept and a portion is missing. The sample gives just over 300,000 clones, roughly 90% of which show up once; roughly a tenth is in the top ten. The CDR3 contains 13 residues. V lost 1 base and J 3 bases, leaving 6 bases between the germline ends. The receptor was isolated from a woman aged 40 to 49 who had recovered from COVID-19. This rearrangement joins TRBV12-3 or TRBV12-4 to TRBJ1-1; D is uncertain. Source material: PBMCs or T cells enriched from blood (not recorded which). As DNA, the CDR3 is TGTGCCAGCAGTTTAGGAGAATACACTGAAGCTTTCTTT. Translated, it gives CASSLGEYTEAFF.